A single T cell receptor beta chain is shown here with its context. What it recognizes is unknown. An end of the junction differs from the germline gene, which may be a read error. For blood RNA, unsorted whole blood served as the source, and germline DNA was extracted too. This sample stems from a study of tumor-infiltrating lymphocytes in primary liver carcinoma. Regarding the study as a whole: Because of bulk unsorted sampling, CD4+ and CD8+ repertoires were not subjected to comparison.

The authors made TCR beta cDNA from approximately 500 ng total RNA with a constant-region primer. Three nested multiplex PCR rounds, a slightly modified ARM-PCR method, built the TCR beta libraries. Running 10 cycles apiece, the first two PCR rounds relied on TRBV1-TRBV30 forward primers together with a C-beta reverse primer. TCRdb re-derived calls from the multiplex PCR reads in MiXCR, one entry per CDR3 protein. Of about 310,000 distinct CDR3 sequences listed, approximately 65% are singletons. Germline CDR1 is KGHSY and CDR2 is FQNENV. CDR3 length equals 15 residues. The sequencing sample was made of peripheral blood. V and J are TRBV16 and TRBJ1-5; D gene uncertain. The clonotype was recovered from a man in his forties or fifties with primary liver carcinoma and hepatitis B virus infection. CDR3 amino acids: CASSQSTADNQPQHF. The CDR3 coding sequence is TGTGCCAGCAGTCAATCTACGGCGGATAATCAGCCCCAGCATTTT.